This TCR beta chain was recorded in a study of blood T cell repertoires in COVID-19. Study as a whole: Samples came from the United States, Italy and Spain, spanning acute and convalescent COVID-19. T cells, B-cell-depleted T cells, or PBMCs supplied cDNA or gDNA.

CDR3 length: 15 amino acids. Trimming removed 5 bases from V and 10 bases from J; junction bases left unmatched: 8. Germline-derived CDR1 and CDR2 are MDHEN and SYDVKM. As processed by the authors: It was from reference gene primer amplification that nucleated cell counts were estimated. TCRdb's table, derived via immunoSEQ multiplex PCR, lists solely in-frame clones and lacks some. V and J calls and clone size are those listed in that table; D and trimming were worked out from the DNA. The sample consists of about 11,000 clones, 84% of them appearing once. V usage is TRBV28 and J usage is TRBJ2-1, with TRBD2 identical over 13 bases. Specimen: peripheral blood. The source of this sequence is a man aged 45-60 years with active COVID-19. The CDR3 DNA follows: TGTGCCAGCAGTAAAACTAGCGGGAGGGTGGGCGAGCAGTTCTTC. Protein: CASSKTSGRVGEQFF.